The source of this T cell receptor (beta chain) is a study of graft-versus-host responses after intestinal transplantation. Study summary: The transplants performed in recipients were multivisceral, liver-intestinal, or isolated intestinal. After anti-thymocyte globulin induction, recipients took tacrolimus and steroids for roughly three years. Whole-study results and caveats: GvH clones were identified in recipient marrow, with some first appearing in ileum or blood. The presence of high graft-versus-host to host-versus-graft clonal ratios in allografts characterized patients with graft-donor T cell macrochimerism.

Profiling relied on immunoSEQ multiplex PCR, and the TCRdb table lists in-frame clones only, not all of them. The sample holds 100,000 to 140,000 clones, 80% to 90% seen once. Points on this clone: As yet, its antigen is unknown.

The length of the CDR3 is 15 residues. Trimming cost V 0 bases and J 10 bases, with 13 bases left between them. In germline, CDR1 is MNHNY, CDR2 SVGAGI (reference sequence). The specimen comprised unstimulated CD4+ T cells sorted from spleen or lymph node cells, sampled before transplant. V is TRBV6-6 and J is TRBJ1-6; no reliable D call. This clonotype was sampled from a human donor who was the organ donor for an intestinal transplant. CDR3 protein: CASSYSWAEGSPLHF. The CDR3 nucleotides read TGTGCCAGCAGTTACTCCTGGGCAGAAGGATCACCCCTCCACTTT.